This T cell receptor beta chain was documented in a study of a mutant IDH1 vaccine in newly diagnosed glioma. Study-level background: Each patient was administered eight vaccinations, scheduled in weeks 1, 3, 5, 7, 11, 15, 19 and 23. Those enrolled had earlier been treated with radiotherapy, temozolomide, or both, mostly both. General observations from the study: Pseudoprogression looked unconnected to shifts in top peripheral T cell clonotypes. Immune responses induced by vaccination arose in 90% to 95% of the patients.

Time point of the sample: week 11, during vaccination. A 20-mer mutant IDH1 peptide at 300 ug was injected subcutaneously with topical imiquimod. Assay: immunoSEQ multiplex PCR; the TCRdb copy retains only in-frame clones and omits some. The sample holds under 150,000 clones, just under 80% seen once. Looked up from germline, CDR1 is SGDLS and CDR2 is YYNGEE. The CDR3 runs 14 residues. Details on this clone: Its specificity is unknown.

The sequenced sample was PBMCs, obtained from a glioma patient whose treatment included an IDH1 peptide vaccine. The chain links TRBV9 to TRBJ2-5; D may be TRBD1 (6 bases). The end of the DNA is better explained by TRBJ2-7, so the J call may be wrong. This TCR was recovered from a man between 35 and 55 years old with glioma. CDR3 in DNA: TGTGCCAGCAGCGTAGGGGGGACAATATACGAGCAGTACTTC. This sequence encodes CASSVGGTIYEQYF.